This record concerns one T cell receptor beta chain sequence. The sample has other DNA sequences that encode this CDR3 too. The sample belongs to a study of blood T cell repertoires in COVID-19. Turning to the study itself: Sites in the United States, Italy and Spain provided acute and convalescent COVID-19 samples. PBMCs, B-cell-depleted T cells, or T cells provided the cDNA or gDNA that made up the material.

CDR1 SGHRS and CDR2 YFSETQ come from the germline V gene. The V and J ends lost 0 bases and 0 bases respectively, with 4 bases between them. This CDR3 contains 14 residues. As originally analysed: Using reference gene primer amplification, nucleated cell counts were estimated. Sequencing was performed with immunoSEQ multiplex PCR; in TCRdb, only in-frame clones are kept and a portion is missing. V and J calls and clone size are as listed in that table; D and trimming were resolved from the DNA. The table lists about 440,000 clones, about 91% of them singletons. Input material: peripheral blood. J is TRBJ2-4 and V is TRBV5-1; no reliable D call. This sequence originates from a woman aged 45 to 65 with COVID-19, enrolled during active disease. CDR3 DNA: TGCGCCAGCAGCTTGGGGCTAGCCAAAAACATTCAGTACTTC. It yields the protein CASSLGLAKNIQYF. The full variable domain, its missing parts supplied by reference TRBV5-1 and TRBJ2-4, is KAGVTQTPRYLIKTRGQQVTLSCSPISGHRSVSWYQQTPGQGLQFLFEYFSETQRNKGNFPGRFSGRQFSNSRSEMNVSTLELGDSALYLCASSLGLAKNIQYFGAGTRLSVL.